The clone carrying this T cell receptor (beta chain) is a singleton in its sample. The data originate from a study of blood T cell repertoires in COVID-19. Study-wide context: The study drew acute and convalescent COVID-19 samples from the United States, Italy and Spain. In each case, the material was cDNA or gDNA derived from T cells, B-cell-depleted T cells, or PBMCs.

V lost 8 bases, J lost 8 bases, and 22 bases lay in between. The CDR3 spans 15 residues. Germline V gene data show CDR1 as LNHDA and CDR2 as SQIVND (reference sequence). Original analysis: Using reference gene primer amplification, nucleated cell counts were estimated. Using immunoSEQ multiplex PCR, the repertoire was profiled, and TCRdb retains in-frame clones only, with some absent. D and trimming come from the DNA, and the V and J calls and clone size come from that table. The table shows some 180,000 clones, with more than 80% occurring only once. Material for sequencing was peripheral blood. V and J are TRBV19 and TRBJ1-5; D gene uncertain. This TCR was recovered from a woman aged 55-70 years with acute or convalescent COVID-19. The CDR3 coding sequence is TGTGCCAGTGCCCCAGGAGGAGGCCCGAATGAGCCCCAGCATTTT. The encoded protein is CASAPGGGPNEPQHF.